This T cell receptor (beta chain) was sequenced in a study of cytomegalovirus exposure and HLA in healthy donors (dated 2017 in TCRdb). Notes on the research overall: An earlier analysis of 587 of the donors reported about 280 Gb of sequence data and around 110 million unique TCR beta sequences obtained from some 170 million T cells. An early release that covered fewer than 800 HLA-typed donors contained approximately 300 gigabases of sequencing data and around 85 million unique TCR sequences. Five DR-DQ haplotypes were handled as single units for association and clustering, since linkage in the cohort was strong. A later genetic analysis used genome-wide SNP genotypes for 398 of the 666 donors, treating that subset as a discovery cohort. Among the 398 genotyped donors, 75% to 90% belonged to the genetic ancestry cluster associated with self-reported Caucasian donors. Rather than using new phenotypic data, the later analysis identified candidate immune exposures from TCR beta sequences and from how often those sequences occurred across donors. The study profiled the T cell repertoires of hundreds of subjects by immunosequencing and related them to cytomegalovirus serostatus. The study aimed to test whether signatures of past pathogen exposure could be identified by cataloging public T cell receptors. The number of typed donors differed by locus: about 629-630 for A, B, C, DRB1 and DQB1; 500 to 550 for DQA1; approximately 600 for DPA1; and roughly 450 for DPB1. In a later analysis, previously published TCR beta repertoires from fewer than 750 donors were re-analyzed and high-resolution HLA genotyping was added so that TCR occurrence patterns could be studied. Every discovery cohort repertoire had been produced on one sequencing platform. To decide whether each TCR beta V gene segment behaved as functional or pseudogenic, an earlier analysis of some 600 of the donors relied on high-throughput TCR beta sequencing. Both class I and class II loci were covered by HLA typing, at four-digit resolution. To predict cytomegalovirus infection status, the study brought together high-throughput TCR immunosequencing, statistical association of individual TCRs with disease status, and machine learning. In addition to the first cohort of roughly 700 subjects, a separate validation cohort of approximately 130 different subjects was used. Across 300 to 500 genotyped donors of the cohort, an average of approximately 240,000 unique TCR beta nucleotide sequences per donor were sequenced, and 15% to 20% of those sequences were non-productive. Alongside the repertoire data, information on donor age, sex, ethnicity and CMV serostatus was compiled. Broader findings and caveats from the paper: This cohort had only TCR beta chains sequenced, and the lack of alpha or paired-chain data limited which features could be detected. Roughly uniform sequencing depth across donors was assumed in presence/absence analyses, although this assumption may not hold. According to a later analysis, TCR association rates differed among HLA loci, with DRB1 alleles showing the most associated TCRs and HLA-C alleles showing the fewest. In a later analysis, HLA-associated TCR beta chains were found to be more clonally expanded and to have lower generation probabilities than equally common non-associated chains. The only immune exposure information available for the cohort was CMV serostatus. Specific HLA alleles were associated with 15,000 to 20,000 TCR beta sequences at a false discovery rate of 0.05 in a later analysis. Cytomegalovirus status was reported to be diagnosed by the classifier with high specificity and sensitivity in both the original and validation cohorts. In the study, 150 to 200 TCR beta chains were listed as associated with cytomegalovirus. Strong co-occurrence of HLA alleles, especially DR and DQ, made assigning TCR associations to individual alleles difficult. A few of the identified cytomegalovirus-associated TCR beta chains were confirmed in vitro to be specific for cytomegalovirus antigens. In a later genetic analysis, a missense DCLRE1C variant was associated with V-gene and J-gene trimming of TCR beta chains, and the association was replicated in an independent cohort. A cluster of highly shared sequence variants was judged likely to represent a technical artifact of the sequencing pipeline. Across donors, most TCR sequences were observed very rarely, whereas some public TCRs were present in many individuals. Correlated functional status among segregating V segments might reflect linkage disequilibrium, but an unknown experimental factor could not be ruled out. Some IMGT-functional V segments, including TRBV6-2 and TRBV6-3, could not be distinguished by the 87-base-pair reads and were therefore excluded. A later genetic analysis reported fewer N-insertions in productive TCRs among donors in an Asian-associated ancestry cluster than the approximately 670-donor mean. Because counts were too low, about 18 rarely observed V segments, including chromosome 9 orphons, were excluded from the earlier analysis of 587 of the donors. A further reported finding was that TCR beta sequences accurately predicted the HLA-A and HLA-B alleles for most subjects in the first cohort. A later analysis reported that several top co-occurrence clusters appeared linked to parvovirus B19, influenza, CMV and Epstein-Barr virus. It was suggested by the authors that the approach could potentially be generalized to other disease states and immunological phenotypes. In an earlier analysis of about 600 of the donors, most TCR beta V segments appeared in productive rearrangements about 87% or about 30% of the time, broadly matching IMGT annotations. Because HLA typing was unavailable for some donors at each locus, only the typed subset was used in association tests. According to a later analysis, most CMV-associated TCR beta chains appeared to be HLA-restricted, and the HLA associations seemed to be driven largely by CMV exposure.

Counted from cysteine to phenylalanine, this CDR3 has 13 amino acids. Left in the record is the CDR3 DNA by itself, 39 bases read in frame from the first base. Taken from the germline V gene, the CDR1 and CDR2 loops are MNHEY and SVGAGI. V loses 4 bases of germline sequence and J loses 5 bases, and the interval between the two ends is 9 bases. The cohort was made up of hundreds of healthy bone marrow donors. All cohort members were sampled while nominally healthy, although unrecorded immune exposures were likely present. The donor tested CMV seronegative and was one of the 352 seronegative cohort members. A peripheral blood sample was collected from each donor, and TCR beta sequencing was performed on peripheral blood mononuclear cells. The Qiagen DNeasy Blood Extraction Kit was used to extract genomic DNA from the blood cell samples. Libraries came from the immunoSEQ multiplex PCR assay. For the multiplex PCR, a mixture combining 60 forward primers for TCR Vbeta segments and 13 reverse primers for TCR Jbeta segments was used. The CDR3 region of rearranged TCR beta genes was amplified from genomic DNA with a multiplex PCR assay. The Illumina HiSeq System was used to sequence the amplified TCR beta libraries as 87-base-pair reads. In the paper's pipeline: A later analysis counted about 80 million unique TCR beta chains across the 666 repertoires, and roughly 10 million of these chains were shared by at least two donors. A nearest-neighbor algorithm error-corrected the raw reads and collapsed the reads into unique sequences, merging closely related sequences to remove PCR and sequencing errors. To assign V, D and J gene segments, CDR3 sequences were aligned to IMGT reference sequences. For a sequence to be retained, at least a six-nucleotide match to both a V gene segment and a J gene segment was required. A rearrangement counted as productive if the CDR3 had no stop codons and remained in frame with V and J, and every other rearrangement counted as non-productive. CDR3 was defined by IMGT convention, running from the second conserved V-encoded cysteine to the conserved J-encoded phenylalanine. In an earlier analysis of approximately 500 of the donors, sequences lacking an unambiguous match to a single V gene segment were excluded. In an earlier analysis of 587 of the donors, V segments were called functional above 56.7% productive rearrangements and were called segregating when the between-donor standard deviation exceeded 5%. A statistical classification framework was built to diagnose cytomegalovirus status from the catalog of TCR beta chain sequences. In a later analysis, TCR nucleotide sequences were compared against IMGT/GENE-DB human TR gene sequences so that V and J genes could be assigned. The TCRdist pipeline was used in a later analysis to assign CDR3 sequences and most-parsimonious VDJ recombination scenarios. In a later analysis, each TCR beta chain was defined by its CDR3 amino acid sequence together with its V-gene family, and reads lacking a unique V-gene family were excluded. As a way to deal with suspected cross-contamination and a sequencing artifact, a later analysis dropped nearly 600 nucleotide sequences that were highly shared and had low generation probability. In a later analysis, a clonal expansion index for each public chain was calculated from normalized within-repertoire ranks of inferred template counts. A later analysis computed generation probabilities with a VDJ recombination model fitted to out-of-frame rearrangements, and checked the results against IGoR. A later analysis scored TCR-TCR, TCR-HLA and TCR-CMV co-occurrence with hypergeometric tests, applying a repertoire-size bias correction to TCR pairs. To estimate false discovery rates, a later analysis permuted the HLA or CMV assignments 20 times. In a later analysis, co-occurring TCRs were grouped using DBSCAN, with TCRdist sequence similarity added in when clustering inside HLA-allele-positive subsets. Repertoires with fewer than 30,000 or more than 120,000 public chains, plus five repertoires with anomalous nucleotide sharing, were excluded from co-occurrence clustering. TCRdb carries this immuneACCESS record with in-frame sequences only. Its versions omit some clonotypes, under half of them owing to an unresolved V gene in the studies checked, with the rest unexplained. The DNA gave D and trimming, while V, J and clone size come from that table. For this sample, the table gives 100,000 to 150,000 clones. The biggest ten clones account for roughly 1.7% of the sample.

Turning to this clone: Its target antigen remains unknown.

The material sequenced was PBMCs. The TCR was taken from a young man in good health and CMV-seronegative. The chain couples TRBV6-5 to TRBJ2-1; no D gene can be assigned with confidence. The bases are TGTGCCAGCAGTTGGAGTCCGGACAATGAGCAGTTCTTC. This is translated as CASSWSPDNEQFF.